This section outlines one T cell receptor (beta chain) sequence together with its context. Its antigen is not identified. This entry comes from a study of T cell repertoires in cytomegalovirus infection. General study points: Public TCR beta family frequency separated CMV-and-HLA carriers, including in an independent cohort.

MiXCR, run by TCRdb on the reads, gives a single entry per CDR3 protein. This table has hundreds of thousands of distinct CDR3 sequences, approximately 25% appearing once. V shed 6 bases and J shed 3 bases, with 15 bases lying between them. This CDR3 spans 14 amino acids. Sequenced material: CD8+ T cells from PBMCs. This rearrangement joins TRBV12-3 or TRBV12-4 to TRBJ2-7; D might be TRBD1 (6 bases). The TCR originated in a human donor in good health (CMV status not recorded). Some clones in this sample may be carry-over from other donors' samples. The CDR3 coding sequence is TGTGCCAGCAGCCCAACGGGACACTACTACGAGCAGTACGTC. Protein: CASSPTGHYYEQYV.